Listed below are T cell receptor beta chains from one sample, sequenced in a study of blood T cell repertoires in COVID-19. The table came from immunoSEQ multiplex PCR; TCRdb's copy has only in-frame clones and leaves some out. The table lists 95,000 to 110,000 clones, 75% to 90% of them singletons. Specimen: peripheral blood. Receptor source: a man between 60 and 75 years old with acute or convalescent COVID-19. The CDR3 runs from the conserved cysteine through the conserved F or W. A D gene is named only where the DNA matches it firmly. Expanded clones are given a class, and other clones once, few, many or no size at all.

V: TRBV10-2
length: 14
J: TRBJ2-2
size: once
D: TRBD1
CDR3: CASRGTGVAGELFF
DNA: TGCGCCAGCAGGGGTACAGGGGTGGCTGGGGAGCTGTTTTTT

V: TRBV18
length: 14
J: TRBJ2-2
size: -
D: TRBD2
CDR3: CASSRLAGTGELFF
DNA: TGTGCCAGCTCCAGACTAGCGGGAACGGGGGAGCTGTTTTTT

V: TRBV11-2
length: 14
J: TRBJ1-1
size: once
D: -
CDR3: CASSLGGLGTEAFF
DNA: TGTGCCAGCAGCTTAGGGGGCCTAGGCACTGAAGCTTTCTTT

V: TRBV27
length: 15
J: TRBJ1-4
size: -
D: TRBD1
CDR3: CASRPGGQDNEKLFF
DNA: TGTGCCAGCCGACCGGGGGGACAGGATAATGAAAAACTGTTTTTT

V: TRBV18
length: 19
J: TRBJ1-2
size: -
D: TRBD1
CDR3: CASSPVKTGTGGSNYGYTF
DNA: TGTGCCAGCTCACCAGTCAAGACCGGGACAGGGGGGTCCAACTATGGCTACACCTTC

V: TRBV5-1
length: 14
J: TRBJ1-2
size: -
D: -
CDR3: CASSLYESSNGYTF
DNA: TGCGCCAGCAGCTTGTACGAGAGTTCCAATGGCTACACCTTC

V: TRBV4-3
length: 13
J: TRBJ2-1
size: -
D: TRBD1
CDR3: CASSQDNGQGQFF
DNA: TGCGCCAGCAGCCAAGATAATGGACAGGGGCAGTTCTTC

V: TRBV7-9
length: 18
J: TRBJ2-5
size: -
D: TRBD1
CDR3: CASSLARFGTGNGETQYF
DNA: TGTGCCAGCAGCTTAGCGCGATTCGGGACAGGGAATGGAGAGACCCAGTACTTC

V: TRBV27
length: 15
J: TRBJ2-3
size: -
D: -
CDR3: CASSEMRQGTDTQYF
DNA: TGTGCCAGCAGTGAGATGCGTCAGGGCACAGATACGCAGTATTTT

V: TRBV30
length: 16
J: TRBJ2-1
size: -
D: TRBD2
CDR3: CACQRPSPAGGDEQFF
DNA: TGTGCCTGCCAACGACCTAGTCCAGCGGGAGGGGATGAGCAGTTCTTC

V: TRBV7-2
length: 14
J: TRBJ2-5
size: -
D: -
CDR3: CASSYEGDWETQYF
DNA: TGTGCCAGCAGCTACGAGGGAGACTGGGAGACCCAGTACTTC

V: TRBV24-1
length: 18
J: TRBJ2-3
size: -
D: -
CDR3: CATSDPTIRGRNTDTQYF
DNA: TGTGCCACCAGTGACCCAACGATTCGAGGGAGGAACACAGATACGCAGTATTTT

V: TRBV11-3
length: 16
J: TRBJ2-1
size: -
D: TRBD2
CDR3: CASSLRTSPLYNEQFF
DNA: TGTGCCAGCAGCTTGCGGACTAGCCCTCTATACAATGAGCAGTTCTTC

V: TRBV9
length: 15
J: TRBJ2-3
size: -
D: TRBD2
CDR3: CASSPGLATTDTQYF
DNA: TGTGCCAGCAGCCCTGGACTAGCGACGACGGATACGCAGTATTTT

V: TRBV5-4
length: 12
J: TRBJ2-2
size: -
D: -
CDR3: CASSRTDGELFF
DNA: TGTGCCAGCAGCCGGACAGACGGGGAGCTGTTTTTT

V: TRBV14
length: 15
J: TRBJ1-4
size: -
D: -
CDR3: CASSRKRGIGEKLFF
DNA: TGTGCCAGCAGCCGGAAACGGGGGATAGGTGAAAAACTGTTTTTT

V: TRBV6-1
length: 14
J: TRBJ1-5
size: -
D: -
CDR3: CASSERQSNQPQHF
DNA: TGTGCCAGCAGTGAGCGACAAAGCAATCAGCCCCAGCATTTT

V: TRBV7-2
length: 13
J: TRBJ1-2
size: -
D: -
CDR3: CASSLAPGGGYTF
DNA: TGTGCCAGCAGCTTAGCTCCAGGTGGTGGCTACACCTTC

V: TRBV5-5
length: 14
J: TRBJ2-5
size: -
D: TRBD2
CDR3: CASSPGTSWETQYF
DNA: TGTGCCAGCAGTCCCGGGACTAGTTGGGAGACCCAGTACTTC

V: TRBV5-1
length: 15
J: TRBJ2-7
size: -
D: -
CDR3: CASSLAPGESYEQYF
DNA: TGCGCCAGCAGCTTGGCCCCAGGGGAAAGCTACGAGCAGTACTTC

V: TRBV7-9
length: 13
J: TRBJ1-1
size: -
D: -
CDR3: CASSLAEQTEAFF
DNA: TGTGCCAGCAGCTTAGCGGAGCAGACTGAAGCTTTCTTT

V: TRBV5-5
length: 13
J: TRBJ1-1
size: -
D: -
CDR3: CASSLTGSTEAFF
DNA: TGTGCCAGCAGTCTAACTGGGAGCACTGAAGCTTTCTTT

V: TRBV11-3
length: 15
J: TRBJ2-3
size: -
D: TRBD2
CDR3: CASSSRLAIVDTQYF
DNA: TGTGCCAGCAGCTCAAGACTAGCTATTGTAGATACGCAGTATTTT

V: TRBV5-1
length: 11
J: TRBJ2-1
size: -
D: -
CDR3: CASSLAHEQFF
DNA: TGCGCCAGCAGCTTAGCCCATGAGCAGTTCTTC

V: TRBV28
length: 17
J: TRBJ2-4
size: -
D: TRBD1
CDR3: CASSSYRQGAGKNIQYF
DNA: TGTGCCAGCAGTTCCTACCGACAGGGGGCCGGCAAAAACATTCAGTACTTC

V: TRBV20-1
length: 15
J: TRBJ2-3
size: -
D: TRBD1
CDR3: CSASAGQGAQDTQYF
DNA: TGCAGTGCTAGTGCGGGACAGGGGGCCCAAGATACGCAGTATTTT

V: TRBV11-2
length: 15
J: TRBJ2-7
size: once
D: -
CDR3: CASSLVGGGSYEQYF
DNA: TGTGCCAGCAGCTTAGTGGGAGGGGGCTCCTACGAGCAGTACTTC

V: TRBV24-1
length: 14
J: TRBJ1-5
size: -
D: -
CDR3: CATSDSTTGQPQHF
DNA: TGTGCCACCAGTGATTCAACTACAGGTCAGCCCCAGCATTTT

V: TRBV4-1
length: 15
J: TRBJ2-2
size: -
D: -
CDR3: CASSRAGTNTGELFF
DNA: TGCGCCAGCAGCCGAGCGGGTACGAACACCGGGGAGCTGTTTTTT

V: TRBV20-1
length: 15
J: TRBJ2-1
size: -
D: -
CDR3: CSASRMGVTYNEQFF
DNA: TGCAGTGCTAGTCGGATGGGAGTCACCTACAATGAGCAGTTCTTC

V: TRBV18
length: 17
J: TRBJ2-7
size: -
D: TRBD2
CDR3: CASSPGPSGASSYEQYF
DNA: TGTGCCAGCTCACCAGGTCCTAGCGGGGCCAGCTCCTACGAGCAGTACTTC

V: TRBV27
length: 15
J: TRBJ2-3
size: -
D: TRBD2
CDR3: CASSFAGGSPDTQYF
DNA: TGTGCCAGCAGTTTCGCGGGAGGGAGCCCAGATACGCAGTATTTT

V: TRBV6-6
length: 15
J: TRBJ1-5
size: once
D: TRBD1
CDR3: CASSQDRGGSQPQHF
DNA: TGTGCCAGCAGCCAAGACAGGGGAGGGAGTCAGCCCCAGCATTTT

V: TRBV11-2
length: 16
J: TRBJ2-5
size: many
D: TRBD1
CDR3: CASSLNQGVRQETQYF
DNA: TGTGCCAGCAGCTTAAATCAGGGGGTACGCCAAGAGACCCAGTACTTC

V: TRBV4-3
length: 17
J: TRBJ1-6
size: -
D: -
CDR3: CASSQPQGGGNNSPLHF
DNA: TGCGCCAGCAGCCAGCCCCAGGGAGGGGGAAATAATTCACCCCTCCACTTT

V: TRBV27
length: 12
J: TRBJ2-3
size: -
D: -
CDR3: CASRSLTDTQYF
DNA: TGTGCCAGCAGATCACTAACAGATACGCAGTATTTT

V: TRBV7-2
length: 16
J: TRBJ1-6
size: -
D: -
CDR3: CASSPLGPRQVSPLHF
DNA: TGTGCCAGCAGCCCCCTAGGTCCACGGCAAGTTTCACCCCTCCACTTT

V: TRBV10-2
length: 13
J: TRBJ2-1
size: -
D: TRBD1
CDR3: CASGPQGANEQFF
DNA: TGCGCCAGCGGTCCACAGGGGGCCAATGAGCAGTTCTTC

V: TRBV3-1/TRBV3-2
length: 14
J: TRBJ1-5
size: -
D: -
CDR3: CASSPGHSNQPQHF
DNA: TGTGCCAGCAGCCCAGGCCACAGCAATCAGCCCCAGCATTTT

V: TRBV19
length: 16
J: TRBJ1-3
size: -
D: -
CDR3: CASSMLLSPSGNTIYF
DNA: TGTGCCAGTAGTATGTTACTGAGTCCTTCTGGAAACACCATATATTTT

V: TRBV7-9
length: 14
J: TRBJ2-3
size: -
D: -
CDR3: CASSLTRDTDTQYF
DNA: TGTGCCAGCAGCTTAACACGGGACACAGATACGCAGTATTTT

V: TRBV5-6
length: 14
J: TRBJ1-3
size: -
D: -
CDR3: CASSFQASGNTIYF
DNA: TGTGCCAGCAGCTTTCAGGCCTCTGGAAACACCATATATTTT

V: TRBV29-1
length: 14
J: TRBJ2-7
size: -
D: TRBD2
CDR3: CSVETSGRAYEQYF
DNA: TGCAGCGTTGAAACTAGCGGGAGGGCCTACGAGCAGTACTTC

V: TRBV28
length: 15
J: TRBJ1-2
size: -
D: TRBD1
CDR3: CASRTPGQGGYGYTF
DNA: TGTGCCAGCAGGACCCCGGGACAGGGAGGTTATGGCTACACCTTC

V: TRBV25-1
length: 13
J: TRBJ1-1
size: -
D: -
CDR3: CASRDTPGTEAFF
DNA: TGTGCCAGCAGGGACACTCCTGGGACTGAAGCTTTCTTT

V: TRBV5-4
length: 15
J: TRBJ2-7
size: -
D: TRBD1
CDR3: CASSLGGTELYEQYF
DNA: TGTGCCAGCAGCTTGGGGGGGACAGAACTTTACGAGCAGTACTTC

V: TRBV7-2
length: 16
J: TRBJ2-4
size: -
D: -
CDR3: CASSFLLGGAKNIQYF
DNA: TGTGCCAGCAGCTTCCTCCTCGGTGGAGCCAAAAACATTCAGTACTTC

V: TRBV28
length: 15
J: TRBJ2-3
size: -
D: -
CDR3: CASSLLGPRGDTQYF
DNA: TGTGCCAGCAGCCTCCTTGGCCCAAGAGGAGATACGCAGTATTTT

V: TRBV5-6
length: 15
J: TRBJ2-5
size: -
D: -
CDR3: CASSFKGWPVETQYF
DNA: TGTGCCAGCAGCTTCAAGGGGTGGCCGGTGGAGACCCAGTACTTC

V: TRBV14
length: 15
J: TRBJ1-1
size: -
D: -
CDR3: CASSPARGMNTEAFF
DNA: TGTGCCAGCAGCCCAGCGCGCGGAATGAACACTGAAGCTTTCTTT

V: TRBV4-1
length: 14
J: TRBJ1-2
size: -
D: -
CDR3: CASSAGHSNYGYTF
DNA: TGCGCCAGCAGTGCAGGGCACTCTAACTATGGCTACACCTTC

V: TRBV5-6
length: 14
J: TRBJ1-2
size: -
D: TRBD1
CDR3: CASSLGQGVYGYTF
DNA: TGTGCCAGCAGCCTAGGACAGGGGGTCTATGGCTACACCTTC

V: TRBV19
length: 16
J: TRBJ1-5
size: -
D: TRBD1
CDR3: CASSISPGQGGQPQHF
DNA: TGTGCCAGTAGTATTAGTCCAGGACAGGGAGGTCAGCCCCAGCATTTT

V: TRBV30
length: 14
J: TRBJ2-1
size: -
D: TRBD2
CDR3: CAWRALAGGNEQFF
DNA: TGTGCCTGGAGGGCACTAGCGGGAGGAAATGAGCAGTTCTTC